The rows below give T cell receptor beta chains drawn from one sample of a study of CD8+ T cells in alopecia areata. Some clones are missing from TCRdb's copy, which holds only in-frame ones; the method was immunoSEQ multiplex PCR. The data hold some 19,000 clones, with 50% to 60% observed a single time. The sample in question was skin, obtained at week 4, from a patient treated with tofacitinib. The receptors originated from a human donor with alopecia areata. Both conserved end residues are part of each CDR3. D genes are given only for firm matches. Only some rows state a clone size, as once, few, many or a class for expanded clones.

CASREQGSSGNTIYF TGTGCCAGCAGAGAACAGGGCAGCTCTGGAAACACCATATATTTT TRBJ1-3 NA NA TRBV2 15
CAISREGGPNQPQHF TGTGCCATCAGTCGAGAGGGGGGCCCCAATCAGCCCCAGCATTTT TRBJ1-5 NA NA TRBV10-3 15
CASSFPGAVGGYTF TGTGCCAGCAGCTTTCCAGGGGCTGTAGGGGGCTACACCTTC TRBJ1-2 NA NA TRBV5-6 14
CAWSLAGGQLVDTQYF TGTGCCTGGAGTCTAGCGGGGGGGCAGTTAGTAGATACGCAGTATTTT TRBJ2-3 TRBD2 once TRBV30 16
CATSRDLISQGFANYGYTF TGTGCCACCAGCAGAGATCTAATTTCACAGGGTTTCGCTAACTATGGCTACACCTTC TRBJ1-2 NA few TRBV15 19
CASSYGGVNTEAFF TGTGCCAGCAGTTACGGGGGGGTGAACACTGAAGCTTTCTTT TRBJ1-1 NA NA TRBV6-5 14
CAISTTGNEQFF TGTGCCATCAGTACGACAGGTAATGAGCAGTTCTTC TRBJ2-1 NA NA TRBV10-3 12
CASRKGTGELFF TGTGCCAGCAGAAAGGGCACCGGGGAGCTGTTTTTT TRBJ2-2 NA few TRBV28 12
CAWSVRIGMASPEGEQYF TGTGCCTGGAGTGTTAGGATTGGGATGGCCTCACCCGAAGGTGAGCAGTACTTC TRBJ2-7 NA NA TRBV30 18
CASSLVRFGNTEAFF TGTGCCAGCAGCTTGGTAAGGTTTGGGAACACTGAAGCTTTCTTT TRBJ1-1 NA NA TRBV5-6 15